Sequencing of this T cell receptor (beta chain) was carried out in a study of cytomegalovirus exposure and HLA in healthy donors. General observations from the study: As confirmed in vitro, a few CMV-associated chains were specific for CMV antigens.

The CDR3 spans 12 residues. CDR1 and CDR2 from the germline V gene are SGHDT and YYEEEE. V was clipped by 0 bases and J by 5 bases, with 5 bases between them. As regards this clone: The antigen remains unidentified.

The study sampled nominally healthy donors, though unrecorded immune exposures were likely. 13 Jbeta primers and 60 Vbeta primers were used for the PCR. Assay used: immunoSEQ multiplex PCR; TCRdb lists only in-frame clones, some missing. The profile shows approximately 67,000 clones, 75% to 90% of them singletons. The sample consisted of PBMCs. This chain uses TRBV5-6 with TRBJ1-2; D gene ambiguous. This TCR was recovered from a woman in her twenties or thirties in good health and CMV-seropositive. The CDR3 protein is CASSLGGYGYTF. The CDR3 DNA follows: TGTGCCAGCAGCTTGGGAGGTTATGGCTACACCTTC.